This TCR beta chain was documented in a study of OX40 agonist ivuxolimab in advanced cancers. On the study more broadly: Three patients showed partial responses: one hepatocellular carcinoma and two cutaneous melanoma cases. Overall study results and limits: CD8+ T cells (on average) carried more expanded clones than CD4+ T cells. The authors did not determine the antigen specificity of the expanded peripheral T cells.

Remarks on this clone: The antigen is unknown.

The germline V gene encodes CDR1 LNHDA and CDR2 SQIVND (reference sequence). V lost 2 bases to trimming and J lost 4 bases, with 3 bases between them. The CDR3 length is 13 residues. Produced via immunoSEQ multiplex PCR; TCRdb's table is partial and in-frame only. In the table there are about 26,000 clones, more than 70% of which are singletons. The input for sequencing was CD4+ or CD8+ T cells sorted from blood, taken in a trial of the OX40 agonist ivuxolimab. This receptor was taken from an adult with an advanced solid tumor such as melanoma, head and neck, liver or kidney cancer. The J gene is TRBJ2-6, the V gene TRBV19; D remains unclear. Here the CDR3 DNA reads TGTGCCAGTAGTATAACAGGGGCCAACGTCCTGACTTTC. It codes for CASSITGANVLTF.